The 8 T cell receptor beta chains presented below share a single source sample, sequenced in a study of blood T cell repertoires in COVID-19. Only in-frame clones appear in the TCRdb table, and some are missing; sequencing was by immunoSEQ multiplex PCR. The sample shows 59,000 or so clones, roughly 80% of them seen only once. Sequencing was carried out using peripheral blood. The receptor set was obtained from a woman aged 45-59 years with active or convalescent COVID-19.

In DNA, the CDR3 is TGTGCCAGCAGCCAACGAGGGAGCAATGAGCAGTTCTTC. Its protein product is CASSQRGSNEQFF. The V gene is TRBV14, the J gene TRBJ2-1; a weak D match, TRBD2 (5 bases). With 2 bases removed from V and 6 bases from J, the gap between germline ends came to 8 bases. Germline loops: CDR1 SGHDN, CDR2 FVKESK. The CDR3 length is 13 residues. Full variable domain (rest looked up from reference TRBV14 and TRBJ2-1): EAGVTQFPSHSVIEKGQTVTLRCDPISGHDNLYWYRRVMGKEIKFLLHFVKESKQDESGMPNNRFLAERTGGTYSTLKVQPAELEDSGVYFCASSQRGSNEQFFGPGTRLTVL.

The chain links TRBV7-6 to TRBJ2-7; the D gene is possibly TRBD1 (5 bases). The V and J ends lost 2 bases and 6 bases respectively, with 8 bases between them. CDR1 and CDR2 from the germline V gene are SGHVS and FNYEAQ. The CDR3 totals 12 residues. CDR3: CASSLSQGEQYF. DNA for the CDR3: TGTGCCAGCAGCTTAAGTCAGGGCGAGCAGTACTTC.

The CDR3: CASSRIGPGLVGYNEQFF. The CDR3, as DNA: TGTGCCAGCAGCCGAATAGGGCCAGGACTCGTCGGGTACAATGAGCAGTTCTTC. V usage is TRBV11-2 and J usage is TRBJ2-1, with D perhaps TRBD2 (5 bases). Germline-derived CDR1 and CDR2 are SGHAT and FQNNGV. V was pared by 5 bases and J by 4 bases, with 24 bases between. The CDR3 runs to 18 residues.

The rearrangement uses TRBV2 and TRBJ1-3; 9 bases are shared with TRBD1. V lost 4 bases to trimming and J lost 7 bases; unmatched junction nucleotides: 8. Per the germline V gene, CDR1 is SNHLY and CDR2 is FYNNEI. This CDR3 contains 15 residues. CDR3 protein: CASSAQGAGMNTIYF. CDR3 DNA: TGTGCCAGCAGTGCACAGGGGGCGGGTATGAACACCATATATTTT.

The chain couples TRBV27 to TRBJ2-3; TRBD2 is a possible D gene (6 bases). V lost 4 bases to trimming and J lost 1 base, with 15 bases between them. CDR3 length equals 16 residues. Germline V gene data show CDR1 as MNHEY and CDR2 as SMNVEV (reference sequence). The CDR3 DNA follows: TGTGCCAGCAGTTCCCAGGTGCGGAGGGGCACAGATACGCAGTATTTT. It is translated as CASSSQVRRGTDTQYF.

This chain joins TRBV5-1 and TRBJ2-1; the match to TRBD2 covers 7 bases. The CDR3 is 16 amino acids. Germline CDR1 and CDR2: SGHRS and YFSETQ. V dropped 2 bases and J dropped 4; count of bases not matched to a gene: 9. The CDR3 region has the DNA TGCGCCAGCAGCTTCCTTGGGGCGGGAGTGTACAATGAGCAGTTCTTC. Translated: CASSFLGAGVYNEQFF.

J is TRBJ2-3 and V is TRBV5-1, with TRBD2 identical over 15 bases. The CDR3 spans 18 residues. Germline V lookup: CDR1 SGHRS, CDR2 YFSETQ. Germline trimming cut 3 bases from V and 2 bases from J; bases unmatched to any gene: 7. The CDR3 DNA is TGCGCCAGCAGCTCCTTGGGACTAGCGGGAGGATCCACAGATACGCAGTATTTT. It is translated as CASSSLGLAGGSTDTQYF.

In this sample, this clone turned up a few times. Other DNA sequences within the sample encode an identical CDR3. The chain joins TRBV18 to TRBJ1-6, with 8 bases aligning to TRBD1. Trimming cost V 3 bases and J 9 bases; bases outside gene matches: 13. CDR1 and CDR2 (germline): KGHSH, LQKENI. There are 17 residues in the CDR3. CDR3 sequence (DNA): TGTGCCAGCTCACCCGATCCGATTGGACAGGGTGCTTCACCCCTCCACTTT. This translates into CASSPDPIGQGASPLHF.